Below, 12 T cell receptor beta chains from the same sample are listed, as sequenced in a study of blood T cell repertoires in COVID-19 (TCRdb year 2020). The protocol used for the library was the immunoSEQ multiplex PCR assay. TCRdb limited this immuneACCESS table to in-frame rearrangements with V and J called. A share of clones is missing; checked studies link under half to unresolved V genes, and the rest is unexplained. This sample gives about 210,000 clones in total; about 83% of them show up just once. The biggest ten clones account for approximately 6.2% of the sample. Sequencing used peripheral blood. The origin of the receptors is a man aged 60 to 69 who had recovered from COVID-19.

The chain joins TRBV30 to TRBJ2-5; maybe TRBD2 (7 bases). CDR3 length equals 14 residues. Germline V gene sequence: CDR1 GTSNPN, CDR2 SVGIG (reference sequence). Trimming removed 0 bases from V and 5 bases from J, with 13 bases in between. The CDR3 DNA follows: TGTGCCTGGAGTGTAGGGGGGGGTTTGGAGACCCAGTACTTC. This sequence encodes CAWSVGGGLETQYF.

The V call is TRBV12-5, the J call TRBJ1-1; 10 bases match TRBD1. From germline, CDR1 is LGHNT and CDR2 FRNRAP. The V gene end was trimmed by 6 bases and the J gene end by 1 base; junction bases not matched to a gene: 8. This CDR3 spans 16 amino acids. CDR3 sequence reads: CASGNRDRGGNTEAFF. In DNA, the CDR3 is TGTGCTAGTGGGAACCGGGACAGGGGCGGGAACACTGAAGCTTTCTTT.

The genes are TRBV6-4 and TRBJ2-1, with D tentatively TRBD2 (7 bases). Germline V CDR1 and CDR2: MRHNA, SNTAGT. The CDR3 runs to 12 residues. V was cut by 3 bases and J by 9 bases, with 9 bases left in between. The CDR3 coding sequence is TGTGCCAGCAGTGATCGGGGGGCTGAGCAGTTCTTC. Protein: CASSDRGAEQFF.

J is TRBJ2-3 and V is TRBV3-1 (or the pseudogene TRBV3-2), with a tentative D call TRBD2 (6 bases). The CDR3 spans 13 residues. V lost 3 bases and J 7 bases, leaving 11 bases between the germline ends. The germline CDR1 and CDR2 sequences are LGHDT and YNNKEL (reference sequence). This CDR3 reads CASSQGLLNTQYF. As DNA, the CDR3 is TGTGCCAGCAGCCAGGGACTCCTTAATACGCAGTATTTT.

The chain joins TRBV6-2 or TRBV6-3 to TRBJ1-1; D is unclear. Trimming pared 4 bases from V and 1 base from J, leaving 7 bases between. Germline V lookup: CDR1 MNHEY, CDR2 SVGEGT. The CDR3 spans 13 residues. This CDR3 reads CASSSGGNTEAFF. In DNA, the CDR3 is TGTGCCAGCAGTTCAGGTGGGAACACTGAAGCTTTCTTT.

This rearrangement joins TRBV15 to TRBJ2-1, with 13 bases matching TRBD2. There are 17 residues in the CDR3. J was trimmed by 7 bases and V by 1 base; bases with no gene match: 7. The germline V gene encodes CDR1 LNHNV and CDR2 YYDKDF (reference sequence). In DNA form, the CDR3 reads TGTGCCACCAGCAGAGCGGGAGGACTAGCGGGAGTGAATGAGCAGTTCTTC. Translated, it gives CATSRAGGLAGVNEQFF.

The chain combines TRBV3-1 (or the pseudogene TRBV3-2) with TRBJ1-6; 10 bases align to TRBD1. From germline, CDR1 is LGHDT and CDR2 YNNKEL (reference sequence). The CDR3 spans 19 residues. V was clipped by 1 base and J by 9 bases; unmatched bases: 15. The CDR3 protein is CASSQGVGTGDLGGSPLHF. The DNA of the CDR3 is TGTGCCAGCAGCCAAGGAGTTGGGACAGGGGACTTAGGGGGTTCACCCCTCCACTTT.

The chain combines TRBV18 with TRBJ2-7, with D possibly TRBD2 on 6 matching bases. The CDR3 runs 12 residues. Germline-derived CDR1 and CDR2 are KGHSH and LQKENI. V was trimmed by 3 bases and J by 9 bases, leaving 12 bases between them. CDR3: CASSPGTDSQYF. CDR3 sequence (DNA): TGTGCCAGCTCACCCGGGACTGACTCGCAGTACTTC.

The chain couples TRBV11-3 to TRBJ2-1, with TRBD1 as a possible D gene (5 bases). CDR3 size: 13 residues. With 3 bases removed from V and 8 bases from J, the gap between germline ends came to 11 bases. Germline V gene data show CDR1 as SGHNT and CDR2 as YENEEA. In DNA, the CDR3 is TGTGCCAGCAGCTTTCTCAGGGATTATGAGCAGTTCTTC. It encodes CASSFLRDYEQFF. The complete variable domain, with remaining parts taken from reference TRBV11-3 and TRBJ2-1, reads EAGVVQSPRYKIIEKKQPVAFWCNPISGHNTLYWYLQNLGQGPELLIRYENEEAVDDSQLPKDRFSAERLKGVDSTLKIQPAELGDSAVYLCASSFLRDYEQFFGPGTRLTVL.

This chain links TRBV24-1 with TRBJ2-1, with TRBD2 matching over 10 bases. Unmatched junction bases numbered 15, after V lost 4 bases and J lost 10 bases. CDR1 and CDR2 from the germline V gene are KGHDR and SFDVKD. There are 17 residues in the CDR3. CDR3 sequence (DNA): TGTGCCACCAGTGAACCCGGACTAGCGGTAGGGAGGGACGAGCAGTTCTTC. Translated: CATSEPGLAVGRDEQFF.

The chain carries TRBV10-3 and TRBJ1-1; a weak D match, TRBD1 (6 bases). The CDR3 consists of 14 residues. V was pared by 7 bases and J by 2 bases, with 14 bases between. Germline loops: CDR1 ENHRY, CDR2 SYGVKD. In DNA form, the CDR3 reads TGTGCCATCACCGACGACAGGCGAAACACTGAAGCTTTCTTT. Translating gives CAITDDRRNTEAFF.

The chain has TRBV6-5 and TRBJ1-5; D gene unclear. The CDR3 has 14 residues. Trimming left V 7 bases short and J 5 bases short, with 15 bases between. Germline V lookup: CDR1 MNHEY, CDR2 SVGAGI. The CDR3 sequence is CASKEGRSYQPQHF. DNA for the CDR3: TGTGCCAGCAAGGAGGGCCGGTCGTATCAGCCCCAGCATTTT.